The 18 T cell receptor beta chains given below trace back to one sample, sequenced in a study of Tregs in tolerant kidney transplant recipients. Generated by immunoSEQ multiplex PCR, the TCRdb table keeps only in-frame clones and is missing some. Found here are about 240,000 clones, about 86% of them singletons; the top ten hold approximately 0.69%. The specimen sequenced was CD4+ T cells from blood. Receptor source: a human donor in good health.

This rearrangement joins TRBV5-1 to TRBJ1-1, with no clear D. This CDR3 is 14 amino acids long. V dropped 4 bases and J dropped 0 bases, with 10 bases sitting between them. From germline, CDR1 is SGHRS and CDR2 YFSETQ. In DNA, the CDR3 is TGCGCCAGCAGCCCCCCCGGCCTGAACACTGAAGCTTTCTTT. Encoded protein: CASSPPGLNTEAFF.

This rearrangement joins TRBV6-1 to TRBJ1-1; a possible D gene is TRBD1 (5 bases). The germline CDR1 and CDR2 sequences are MNHNS and SASEGT. The CDR3 runs to 15 residues. Trimming took 5 bases from V and 4 from J, leaving 17 bases between them. CDR3 in DNA: TGTGCCAGCAGTTGGAGGGGTGTAGGTTCCACTGAAGCTTTCTTT. This encodes CASSWRGVGSTEAFF.

V usage is TRBV5-6 and J usage is TRBJ2-5; TRBD1 matches 8 bases. Gene TRBJ2-7 matches the end of the DNA better, so the J call may be wrong. Germline V gives CDR1 SGHDT, CDR2 YYEEEE. The CDR3 loop spans 14 amino acids. CDR3 loop: CASSTTGQDYEQYF. The CDR3, as DNA: TGTGCCAGCAGCACGACGGGACAGGACTACGAGCAGTACTTC.

The chain combines TRBV7-3 with TRBJ2-3; no clear D. The CDR3 covers 14 residues. Trimming removed 5 bases at V and 0 bases at J, with 9 bases between. In germline, CDR1 is SGHTA, CDR2 FQGTGA. CDR3 loop: CASSPGLSTDTQYF. Written as DNA, the CDR3 is TGTGCCAGCAGCCCGGGCCTGAGCACAGATACGCAGTATTTT.

Notes on this clone: Additional DNA sequences in this sample encode the identical CDR3. The chain combines TRBV7-3 with TRBJ2-7, with 9 nucleotides matching TRBD2. With V trimmed by 3 bases and J by 7 bases, 1 base remained unmatched. CDR1 and CDR2 from the germline V gene are SGHTA and FQGTGA. This CDR3 spans 12 amino acids. In nucleotides, the CDR3 is TGTGCCAGCAGCTTGAGCGGGGGGGAGCAGTACTTC. Translation gives CASSLSGGEQYF.

The rearrangement joins TRBV9 to TRBJ2-2; 14 bases match TRBD2. The germline CDR1 and CDR2 sequences are SGDLS and YYNGEE. The V segment lost 2 bases and the J segment 5 bases; nucleotides outside the gene matches: 8. CDR3 length: 18 amino acids. This CDR3 reads CASSVTSGRAGGTGELFF. The DNA of the CDR3 is TGTGCCAGCAGCGTGACTAGCGGGAGGGCCGGGGGAACCGGGGAGCTGTTTTTT.

The chain couples TRBV6-5 to TRBJ1-1, with TRBD1 matching over 9 bases. The CDR3 runs 15 residues. J was trimmed by 6 bases and V by 5 bases; bases with no gene match: 10. Germline V CDR1 and CDR2: MNHEY, SVGAGI. The CDR3 protein is CASSPPGQGVAEAFF. In DNA form, the CDR3 reads TGTGCCAGCAGTCCACCGGGACAGGGTGTCGCTGAAGCTTTCTTT.

This rearrangement joins TRBV9 to TRBJ1-1; D is unclear. The V and J ends lost 2 bases and 1 base respectively, with 6 bases between them. The CDR3 extends over 13 amino acids. The germline V gene has CDR1 SGDLS and CDR2 YYNGEE. The DNA for the CDR3 is TGTGCCAGCAGCGTTGTTTGGAACACTGAAGCTTTCTTT. Amino acid sequence: CASSVVWNTEAFF.

The V and J genes are TRBV5-4 and TRBJ2-7; TRBD2 is a possible D gene (7 bases). Germline V gene data show CDR1 as SGHNT and CDR2 as YYREEE (reference sequence). This CDR3 has 14 amino acids. V lost 2 bases and J lost 5, with 14 bases in between. CDR3 in amino acids: CASSFRGRGDEQYF. The DNA for the CDR3 is TGTGCCAGCAGCTTCAGGGGCCGGGGGGACGAGCAGTACTTC. Drawing the rest from reference TRBV5-4 and TRBJ2-7, the complete variable domain is ETGVTQSPTHLIKTRGQQVTLRCSSQSGHNTVSWYQQALGQGPQFIFQYYREEENGRGNFPPRFSGLQFPNYSSELNVNALELDDSALYLCASSFRGRGDEQYFGPGTRLTVT.

The rearrangement joins TRBV18 to TRBJ2-5; TRBD2 is a possible D gene (6 bases). The CDR3 sequence is 14 residues long. Per the germline V gene, CDR1 is KGHSH and CDR2 is LQKENI. Deletions cut 3 bases from V and 5 bases from J, with 13 bases between. CDR3 in DNA: TGTGCCAGCTCACCCGGAGGGGCCAGGGAGACCCAGTACTTC. It codes for CASSPGGARETQYF.

This clone showed up just a few times. DNA for the CDR3: TGTGCCAGCAGCACGGCGACAGATACGCAGTATTTT. It encodes CASSTATDTQYF. The genes are TRBV11-2 and TRBJ2-3, with no clear D. The V end was cut by 5 bases, the J end by 3 bases, with 6 bases between. This CDR3 region has 12 residues. Looked up from germline, CDR1 is SGHAT and CDR2 is FQNNGV.

This clone was seen a few times. The chain uses TRBV18 and TRBJ2-7, with D possibly being TRBD1 or TRBD2 (7 bases each). V was clipped by 1 base and J by 1 base, with 20 bases between them. The CDR3 contains 18 residues. Per germline, CDR1 KGHSH and CDR2 LQKENI. CDR3 sequence: CASSPRPPDREGSYEQYF. As DNA, the CDR3 is TGTGCCAGCTCACCACGGCCCCCCGACAGGGAGGGTTCCTACGAGCAGTACTTC.

This clone was seen more than once but under ten times. This rearrangement joins TRBV5-1 to TRBJ2-7, with 8 bases aligning to TRBD2. The V segment lost 2 bases and the J segment 7 bases; nucleotides outside the gene matches: 8. Per germline, CDR1 SGHRS and CDR2 YFSETQ. The CDR3 contains 14 residues. The CDR3 sequence: CASSLGVAGGEQYF. In DNA, the CDR3 is TGCGCCAGCAGCTTAGGAGTGGCGGGGGGTGAGCAGTACTTC.

This chain uses TRBV5-1 with TRBJ2-7, with D perhaps TRBD2 (6 bases). Trimming took off 4 bases at V and 0 bases at J, with 11 bases between the two ends. The CDR3 is 14 residues long. Germline CDR1 reads SGHRS; CDR2 reads YFSETQ. DNA for the CDR3: TGCGCCAGCAGCCGGGCGGGGACCTCCTACGAGCAGTACTTC. Residues: CASSRAGTSYEQYF.

The rearrangement joins TRBV19 to TRBJ2-5; D ambiguous. This CDR3 has 13 residues. Looked up from germline, CDR1 is LNHDA and CDR2 is SQIVND (reference sequence). The V gene lost 2 bases and the J gene lost 4 bases, with 8 bases spanning the gap. For the CDR3, the DNA is TGTGCCAGTAGTATAAAATCATTAGAGACCCAGTACTTC. The encoded protein is CASSIKSLETQYF.

The chain has TRBV6-5 and TRBJ1-4; D is undetermined. V shed 7 bases and J shed 7 bases, with 16 bases lying between them. This CDR3 contains 14 residues. CDR1 is MNHEY, CDR2 SVGAGI, per germline. CDR3 nucleotides: TGTGCCAGCAAGGGTTATAAGGATGTTGAAAAACTGTTTTTT. It codes for CASKGYKDVEKLFF.

V gene TRBV19 combines with J gene TRBJ2-4, with 12 nucleotides matching TRBD1. This CDR3 has 23 amino acids. The germline gives CDR1 LNHDA, CDR2 SQIVND (reference sequence). V lost 6 bases, J lost 0 bases, and 24 bases stayed unmatched. The CDR3 here is CASSDSRRDRGLKGRIAKNIQYF. As DNA, the CDR3 is TGTGCCAGTAGCGATAGCAGAAGGGACAGGGGGCTTAAAGGGAGGATAGCCAAAAACATTCAGTACTTC.

The gene calls are TRBV7-9 and TRBJ1-2; D is undetermined. Per the germline V gene, CDR1 is SEHNR and CDR2 is FQNEAQ (reference sequence). The CDR3 has 14 amino acids. V was clipped by 1 base and J by 3 bases, with 9 bases between them. The CDR3 coding sequence is TGTGCCAGCAGCTTAGGGCCAGTATACTATGGCTACACCTTC. As protein: CASSLGPVYYGYTF.